This TCR beta chain was documented in a study of blood T cell repertoires in COVID-19. Study-wide context: Samples taken during acute and convalescent COVID-19 were collected in the United States, Italy and Spain. PBMCs, B-cell-depleted T cells, or T cells were the source of the cDNA or gDNA that made up the material.

In the authors' methods: It was from reference gene primer amplification that nucleated cell counts were estimated. Measured with immunoSEQ multiplex PCR; TCRdb has only the in-frame clones, and not every one. The DNA gave D and trimming, while V, J and clone size come from that table. The repertoire holds 250,000 to 300,000 clones, with around four fifths as singletons. What was sequenced was peripheral blood. The clonotype was recovered from a man older than 75 with acute or convalescent COVID-19.

In nucleotides, the CDR3 is TGTGCCAGCAGCTTAGTCGTCAGGGGCTCCTACGAGCAGTACTTC. This codes for CASSLVVRGSYEQYF. The rearrangement uses TRBV7-9 and TRBJ2-7; TRBD1 is a possible D gene (6 bases). V lost 1 base to trimming and J lost 0 bases, with 10 bases between them. CDR1 is SEHNR, CDR2 FQNEAQ, per germline (reference sequence). The CDR3 is 15 residues long.